This is a list of T cell receptor beta chains from one sample in a study of cytomegalovirus exposure and HLA in healthy donors. Profiled with immunoSEQ multiplex PCR; TCRdb holds only in-frame clones, not every one. In the table there are around 100,000 clones, roughly 79% of which are singletons. What was sequenced was PBMCs. Every receptor here comes from a man aged 45-65 years in good health and CMV-seropositive. Both conserved end residues are part of each CDR3. The D gene is left open where the match is weak. Rows may omit the clone size; those that give it use once, few, many or a size class.

CDR3 | DNA | D | J | size | V
CASSLDAGHEQFF | TGTGCCAGCAGCTTAGATGCGGGACATGAGCAGTTCTTC | . | TRBJ2-1 | . | TRBV7-9
CASSQTGAGANVLTF | TGCGCCAGCAGCCAGACAGGGGCTGGGGCCAACGTCCTGACTTTC | TRBD1 | TRBJ2-6 | . | TRBV5-1
CASTNRLTYEQYF | TGTGCCAGCACGAACAGGCTTACCTACGAGCAGTACTTC | . | TRBJ2-7 | . | TRBV5-4
CASSGGQGAWETQYF | TGTGCCAGCAGTGGGGGACAGGGGGCTTGGGAGACCCAGTACTTC | TRBD1 | TRBJ2-5 | . | TRBV2
CASSLASRGDEQFF | TGTGCCAGCAGCTTAGCGAGCAGGGGGGATGAGCAGTTCTTC | . | TRBJ2-1 | . | TRBV7-6
CASSSNRGRETQYF | TGTGCCAGCAGCTCTAACAGGGGCCGGGAGACCCAGTACTTC | TRBD1 | TRBJ2-5 | . | TRBV5-6
CASSGIGTGFGQYF | TGTGCCAGCAGTGGAATTGGGACAGGGTTCGGGCAGTACTTC | TRBD1 | TRBJ2-7 | once | TRBV6-1
CASSPTGTGTYEQYF | TGTGCCAGCAGTCCTACCGGGACAGGGACCTACGAGCAGTACTTC | TRBD1 | TRBJ2-7 | . | TRBV27
CASSVGFSGRSDETQYF | TGTGCCAGCAGCGTAGGATTCAGCGGGAGGTCAGATGAGACCCAGTACTTC | TRBD2 | TRBJ2-5 | . | TRBV9
CASSVAPSTDTQYF | TGTGCCAGCAGCGTAGCCCCGAGCACAGATACGCAGTATTTT | . | TRBJ2-3 | . | TRBV9
CASSPRTGSEQYF | TGTGCCAGCAGCCCCCGGACAGGGTCCGAGCAGTACTTC | TRBD1 | TRBJ2-7 | . | TRBV14
CASSLSGSSETQYF | TGTGCCAGCAGCTTGTCGGGGTCGAGTGAGACCCAGTACTTC | . | TRBJ2-5 | . | TRBV5-5
CASSRGQGAWNTEAFF | TGTGCCAGCAGCCGCGGACAGGGGGCTTGGAACACTGAAGCTTTCTTT | TRBD1 | TRBJ1-1 | . | TRBV27
CASSTRAGETYEQYF | TGTGCCAGTAGTACTAGAGCGGGAGAGACCTACGAGCAGTACTTC | TRBD2 | TRBJ2-7 | . | TRBV19
CASSSTGTSADTQYF | TGTGCCAGCAGCTCCACCGGGACTAGTGCAGATACGCAGTATTTT | TRBD2 | TRBJ2-3 | . | TRBV7-7
CASSGRSYEQYF | TGTGCCAGCAGCGGAAGGAGCTACGAGCAGTACTTC | . | TRBJ2-7 | few | TRBV7-9
CASMAGTSGKAGELFF | TGTGCCAGTATGGCCGGGACTAGCGGGAAGGCCGGGGAGCTGTTTTTT | TRBD2 | TRBJ2-2 | . | TRBV19
CASSERPSWQPQHF | TGTGCCAGCAGTGAGAGGCCCTCGTGGCAGCCCCAGCATTTT | . | TRBJ1-5 | . | TRBV2
CASSSGLATTDTQYF | TGTGCCAGCAGCTCGGGACTAGCTACCACAGATACGCAGTATTTT | TRBD2 | TRBJ2-3 | once | TRBV5-4
CASSKLAGGPHEQYF | TGTGCCAGCAGCAAACTAGCGGGAGGGCCCCACGAGCAGTACTTC | TRBD2 | TRBJ2-7 | few | TRBV11-2
CASSLERQKYYGYTF | TGTGCCAGCAGCTTAGAAAGACAGAAGTACTATGGCTACACCTTC | . | TRBJ1-2 | . | TRBV7-2
CASSLDRGGSGYTF | TGTGCCAGCAGCTTAGACAGGGGAGGTAGTGGCTACACCTTC | TRBD1 | TRBJ1-2 | . | TRBV7-9
CASSEYSGQGYEQYF | TGTGCCAGCAGTGAGTACTCGGGACAGGGTTACGAGCAGTACTTC | TRBD1 | TRBJ2-7 | . | TRBV6-1
CASSETGGPNEQFF | TGCGCCAGCAGTGAAACGGGAGGGCCAAATGAGCAGTTCTTC | TRBD2 | TRBJ2-1 | . | TRBV10-2
CASSLGGRTGFLEQYF | TGTGCCAGCAGCTTAGGGGGTCGGACAGGGTTTCTCGAGCAGTACTTC | TRBD1 | TRBJ2-7 | . | TRBV7-8
CASSQEGAGGLPSYNEQFF | TGCGCCAGCAGCCAAGAAGGGGCCGGGGGACTACCTTCCTACAATGAGCAGTTCTTC | TRBD2 | TRBJ2-1 | . | TRBV4-3
CASSDRQGADETQYF | TGTGCCAGCAGCGATCGACAGGGGGCCGACGAGACCCAGTACTTC | TRBD1 | TRBJ2-5 | . | TRBV9
CASSEVGAGTEAFF | TGTGCCAGCAGTGAAGTGGGGGCCGGGACTGAAGCTTTCTTT | . | TRBJ1-1 | . | TRBV6-1
CASSPRLGETQYF | TGTGCCAGCAGTCCGCGTCTCGGAGAGACCCAGTACTTC | . | TRBJ2-5 | . | TRBV27
CASSEQPIPGNTIYF | TGTGCCAGCAGTGAACAACCTATCCCCGGAAACACCATATATTTT | . | TRBJ1-3 | . | TRBV6-1
CASSLHSGANTGELFF | TGTGCCAGCAGTTTACATAGCGGCGCGAACACCGGGGAGCTGTTTTTT | . | TRBJ2-2 | . | TRBV28
CASSLQGRDEQYF | TGCGCCAGCAGCTTGCAGGGGAGGGACGAGCAGTACTTC | . | TRBJ2-7 | . | TRBV5-1
CASSEEILRAGAYEQYF | TGTGCCAGCAGTGAAGAAATCCTCAGGGCAGGTGCCTACGAGCAGTACTTC | . | TRBJ2-7 | . | TRBV6-1
CASSHGLGTDTQYF | TGCGCCAGCAGCCATGGACTGGGCACAGATACGCAGTATTTT | . | TRBJ2-3 | . | TRBV4-1
CASSSTSGSTDTQYF | TGTGCCAGCAGTTCCACTAGCGGGAGCACAGATACGCAGTATTTT | TRBD2 | TRBJ2-3 | . | TRBV28
CASSQGRGTDTQYF | TGTGCCAGCAGCCAGGGTAGGGGAACAGATACGCAGTATTTT | . | TRBJ2-3 | . | TRBV14
CASSVRSTLAKNIQYF | TGTGCCAGCAGTGTGCGTAGCACATTAGCCAAAAACATTCAGTACTTC | . | TRBJ2-4 | . | TRBV2
CATSRDRQGSNNQPQHF | TGTGCCACCAGCAGGGATAGACAGGGATCGAACAATCAGCCCCAGCATTTT | TRBD1 | TRBJ1-5 | few | TRBV15
CASSPLGTGAYEQYF | TGTGCCAGCAGCCCTCTAGGGACAGGGGCATACGAGCAGTACTTC | TRBD1 | TRBJ2-7 | few | TRBV7-9
CASRPMRSGYNEQFF | TGTGCCAGCAGACCCATGCGGAGTGGGTACAATGAGCAGTTCTTC | . | TRBJ2-1 | once | TRBV6-5
CASSPGQGLGTDTQYF | TGTGCCAGCAGCCCGGGACAGGGGTTGGGCACAGATACGCAGTATTTT | . | TRBJ2-3 | . | TRBV21-1
CASSLEGQGGSSYNSPLHF | TGTGCCAGCAGCTTGGAGGGACAGGGGGGAAGCTCCTATAATTCACCCCTCCACTTT | TRBD1 | TRBJ1-6 | . | TRBV7-6
CATRLAGGNEQFF | TGTGCCACCAGGCTAGCGGGAGGGAATGAGCAGTTCTTC | TRBD2 | TRBJ2-1 | . | TRBV15
CASSLDFEETQYF | TGCGCCAGCAGCTTGGATTTCGAAGAGACCCAGTACTTC | . | TRBJ2-5 | . | TRBV5-1
CASSSQWTSGRGQETQYF | TGTGCCAGCAGTTCCCAGTGGACTAGCGGGAGAGGGCAAGAGACCCAGTACTTC | TRBD2 | TRBJ2-5 | . | TRBV27
CSVQKGANNEQFF | TGCAGCGTTCAGAAGGGGGCGAACAATGAGCAGTTCTTC | TRBD1 | TRBJ2-1 | . | TRBV29-1
CASSLASSGLVSNEQFF | TGTGCCAGCAGCTTGGCGTCTAGCGGGCTGGTCTCCAATGAGCAGTTCTTC | TRBD2 | TRBJ2-1 | . | TRBV5-4
CASSLGRTVSYEQYF | TGTGCCAGCAGCTTGGGACGGACAGTCTCCTACGAGCAGTACTTC | . | TRBJ2-7 | few | TRBV11-1
CASSVGSGAETQYF | TGTGCCAGCAGCGTAGGGTCGGGAGCGGAGACCCAGTACTTC | . | TRBJ2-5 | . | TRBV9
CASSPGGANYGYTF | TGTGCCAGCTCACCAGGGGGGGCTAACTATGGCTACACCTTC | . | TRBJ1-2 | . | TRBV18
CASARPEAGEQYF | TGCGCCAGCGCTCGCCCAGAAGCGGGCGAGCAGTACTTC | . | TRBJ2-7 | . | TRBV10-2
CASRGQGGDEQFF | TGTGCCAGCAGGGGGCAGGGGGGCGATGAGCAGTTCTTC | . | TRBJ2-1 | . | TRBV25-1
CASSALSDPGANVLTF | TGTGCCAGCAGTGCCCTCAGCGATCCTGGGGCCAACGTCCTGACTTTC | . | TRBJ2-6 | . | TRBV6-6
CASGGQGIRNQPQHF | TGTGCCAGCGGCGGACAGGGAATTCGAAATCAGCCCCAGCATTTT | TRBD1 | TRBJ1-5 | . | TRBV6-1